The 23 T cell receptor beta chains listed next were all sequenced from one sample in a study of T cells in localized non-small cell lung cancer. Libraries were prepared by immunoSEQ multiplex PCR; TCRdb keeps only in-frame clonotypes and omits some of them. The sample gives some 41,000 clones, roughly 90% of which show up once; about 10% is in the top ten. The specimen was PBMCs, collected before any cancer treatment. All receptors derive from a woman aged 35-75 years with stage II lung adenocarcinoma.

The chain employs TRBV27 and TRBJ2-1, with D perhaps TRBD2 (6 bases). Per germline, CDR1 MNHEY and CDR2 SMNVEV (reference sequence). The CDR3 has 15 residues. With 7 bases removed from V and 1 base from J, the gap between germline ends came to 14 bases. Written as DNA, the CDR3 is TGTGCCAGCACCCGGACTACCTCATCCTACAATGAGCAGTTCTTC. As protein: CASTRTTSSYNEQFF.

The chain links TRBV7-2 to TRBJ2-2; 9 bases are shared with TRBD2. The CDR3 sequence is 19 residues long. CDR1 and CDR2 (germline): SGHTA, FQGNSA. Trimming took 0 bases from V and 2 from J; bases not matched to a gene: 10. The CDR3 DNA reads TGTGCCAGCAGCTTAGCGTTTTTGGGCGGGAGGGCCAACACCGGGGAGCTGTTTTTT. Its protein is CASSLAFLGGRANTGELFF.

The chain combines TRBV28 with TRBJ1-3; TRBD1 agrees at 8 bases. Germline CDR1 is MDHEN and CDR2 is SYDVKM. The CDR3 loop spans 17 amino acids. Trimming took 6 bases from V and 0 from J; bases not matched to a gene: 10. CDR3 loop: CASSWNHRGNSGNTIYF. CDR3 bases: TGTGCCAGCAGCTGGAACCACAGGGGGAACTCTGGAAACACCATATATTTT.

This chain joins TRBV5-1 and TRBJ2-5; 8 bases map to TRBD1. With 7 bases clipped from V and 4 bases from J, the junction kept 12 bases outside the gene matches. CDR1 is SGHRS and CDR2 is YFSETQ in the germline V gene. The CDR3 extends over 15 amino acids. The DNA for the CDR3 is TGCGCCAGCCGTCTCGGGACAGGAGGGATAGAGACCCAGTACTTC. Translation gives CASRLGTGGIETQYF.

This clone came up once. The rearrangement joins TRBV6-6 to TRBJ2-1; TRBD2 aligns across 7 bases. Germline V gene sequence: CDR1 MNHNY, CDR2 SVGAGI (reference sequence). Trimming at V came to 5 bases and at J to 0 bases, leaving 4 bases not matched to a gene. The CDR3 contains 15 residues. The DNA of the CDR3 is TGTGCCAGCAGTAGCGGGACGAGCTCCTACAATGAGCAGTTCTTC. It codes for CASSSGTSSYNEQFF.

V usage is TRBV5-6 and J usage is TRBJ1-4, with 8 positions matching TRBD1. This CDR3 region has 15 residues. CDR1 and CDR2 (germline): SGHDT, YYEEEE. V trimming: 3 bases; J trimming: 7 bases; junction bases outside the gene matches: 8. The CDR3 region is CASSSSGTGPEKLFF. CDR3 bases: TGTGCCAGCAGCTCCTCCGGGACAGGACCTGAAAAACTGTTTTTT.

The CDR3 reads CASSDQGRTDTQYF. CDR3 DNA sequence: TGCGCCAGCAGTGATCAGGGACGCACAGATACGCAGTATTTT. V gene TRBV10-2 combines with J gene TRBJ2-3, with D perhaps given as TRBD1 or TRBD2 (5 bases each). Between the trimmed V and J ends, which lost 3 bases and 1 base, there was a span of 8 bases. In germline, CDR1 is WSHSY, CDR2 SAAADI. CDR3 length: 14 residues.

V usage is TRBV5-1 and J usage is TRBJ2-7; no clear D gene. The CDR3 runs to 14 residues. CDR1 SGHRS and CDR2 YFSETQ come from the germline V gene. The V end was cut by 0 bases, the J end by 6 bases, with 13 bases between. CDR3 coding DNA: TGCGCCAGCAGCTTGGATCTCAGAACCGCCGAGCAGTACTTC. Translation: CASSLDLRTAEQYF.

The chain joins TRBV29-1 to TRBJ2-7; 10 bases are shared with TRBD1. CDR1 is SQVTM and CDR2 is ANQGSEA in the germline V gene. V trimming: 6 bases; J trimming: 7 bases; junction bases outside the gene matches: 15. The CDR3 has 15 amino acids. Here the CDR3 reads CSVDTDRGRRREQYF. CDR3 sequence (DNA): TGCAGCGTCGATACAGACAGGGGGCGAAGAAGAGAGCAGTACTTC.

The genes are TRBV5-1 and TRBJ1-1; no clear D. Germline V gene sequence: CDR1 SGHRS, CDR2 YFSETQ. This CDR3 comprises 14 residues. Trimming cost V 0 bases and J 8 bases, with 14 bases left between them. Here the CDR3 reads CASSLARKVEEAFF. The DNA of the CDR3 is TGCGCCAGCAGCTTGGCCAGGAAGGTGGAGGAAGCTTTCTTT.

V and J are TRBV6-1 and TRBJ2-7, with TRBD1 matching 11 bases. The CDR3 has 15 amino acids. Germline CDR1 is MNHNS and CDR2 is SASEGT. The trim removed 5 bases at V and 3 bases at J, leaving 6 bases unmatched. CDR3 in amino acids: CASSNRDRGNYEQYF. CDR3 nucleotide sequence: TGTGCCAGCAGTAACCGGGACAGGGGGAACTACGAGCAGTACTTC.

This clone was detected once. The V call is TRBV7-9, the J call TRBJ1-3; D ambiguous. The germline V and J ends were trimmed by 5 bases and 2 bases, with 4 bases remaining between them. CDR1 SEHNR and CDR2 FQNEAQ come from the germline V gene (reference sequence). This CDR3 region has 12 residues. The CDR3 region has the DNA TGTGCCAGCAGCCCGACTGGAAACACCATATATTTT. Its translation: CASSPTGNTIYF.

This sequence joins TRBV27 and TRBJ2-1; possibly TRBD2 for D (5 bases). The CDR3 is 15 residues long. V lost 8 bases to trimming and J lost 2 bases, with 16 bases between them. The germline CDR1 and CDR2 sequences are MNHEY and SMNVEV (reference sequence). The CDR3 loop is CASFEAGRPYNEQFF. CDR3 DNA sequence: TGTGCCAGCTTTGAGGCGGGCCGTCCCTACAATGAGCAGTTCTTC.

The chain recombines TRBV28 with TRBJ1-4; no clear D gene. Germline V gene sequence: CDR1 MDHEN, CDR2 SYDVKM. V gave up 4 bases and J gave up 5 bases, with 11 bases separating them. This CDR3 is built from 14 residues. The CDR3 loop is CASSSTDINEKLFF. The CDR3, as DNA: TGTGCCAGCAGTTCTACAGATATAAATGAAAAACTGTTTTTT.

The chain employs TRBV29-1 and TRBJ2-3; D is unresolved. The CDR3 extends over 12 amino acids. Looked up from germline, CDR1 is SQVTM and CDR2 is ANQGSEA. V gave up 4 bases and J gave up 4 bases, with 9 bases separating them. Here the CDR3 reads CSVGIAADTQYF. In nucleotides, the CDR3 is TGCAGCGTTGGGATCGCTGCAGATACGCAGTATTTT.

The chain joins TRBV2 to TRBJ2-2, with 7 nucleotides matching TRBD1. J was trimmed by 6 bases and V by 7 bases; bases with no gene match: 11. The CDR3 runs to 15 residues. Germline lookup yields CDR1 SNHLY and CDR2 FYNNEI. The CDR3 nucleotides read TGTGCCAGCATGGTGGACAGGCCCCCTTCCGGGGAGCTGTTTTTT. It is translated as CASMVDRPPSGELFF.

The rearrangement joins TRBV19 to TRBJ1-3; a possible D gene is TRBD1 (5 bases). V shed 6 bases and J shed 4 bases, with 22 bases lying between them. The CDR3 is 17 residues long. From germline, CDR1 is LNHDA and CDR2 SQIVND (reference sequence). CDR3 loop: CASRDPNTGIIGNTIYF. The DNA for the CDR3 is TGTGCCAGTAGAGATCCCAATACAGGCATCATAGGAAACACCATATATTTT.

This clone appeared a single time. The genes are TRBV2 and TRBJ2-5; D is uncertain. V was cut by 4 bases and J by 2 bases, with 11 bases left in between. This CDR3 is built from 14 residues. Germline values: CDR1 SNHLY, CDR2 FYNNEI. CDR3 coding DNA: TGTGCCAGCAGTGCCGGCCCCTTGCAAGAGACCCAGTACTTC. Protein product: CASSAGPLQETQYF.

The CDR3 spells CASSPRTGKGTEAFF. CDR3 in DNA: TGTGCCAGCAGTCCTAGGACAGGGAAGGGCACTGAAGCTTTCTTT. The V gene is TRBV28, the J gene TRBJ1-1; 8 bases fit TRBD1. V lost 5 bases, J lost 4 bases, and 9 bases stayed unmatched. The CDR3 loop spans 15 amino acids. Germline CDR1 is MDHEN and CDR2 is SYDVKM.

The rearrangement uses TRBV7-8 and TRBJ2-2; possibly TRBD2 for D (5 bases). The CDR3 length is 16 residues. V was pared by 7 bases and J by 4 bases, with 19 bases between. In germline, CDR1 is SGHVS, CDR2 FQNEAQ. This chain's CDR3 is CASTEFGTEGTGELFF. The CDR3 nucleotides read TGTGCCAGCACGGAGTTTGGAACCGAGGGCACCGGGGAGCTGTTTTTT.

CDR3 amino acids: CASTQQGDNYGYTF. The DNA of the CDR3 is TGTGCCAGCACCCAACAGGGGGATAACTATGGCTACACCTTC. The gene calls are TRBV28 and TRBJ1-2; TRBD1 aligns across 8 bases. Trimming cost V 7 bases and J 1 base; bases outside gene matches: 5. The CDR3 extends over 14 amino acids. Germline-derived CDR1 and CDR2 are MDHEN and SYDVKM.

This clone appeared a single time. This CDR3 is CASILTGSREKLFF. The CDR3 nucleotides are TGTGCCAGTATTTTGACCGGGTCTCGTGAAAAACTGTTTTTT. V usage is TRBV19 and J usage is TRBJ1-4; D gene unclear. Germline loops: CDR1 LNHDA, CDR2 SQIVND (reference sequence). The V end was cut by 7 bases, the J end by 7 bases, with 16 bases between. The CDR3 has 14 residues.

The chain is built from TRBV6-6 and TRBJ2-1; tentatively, D is TRBD1 (5 bases). Trimming left V 4 bases short and J 7 bases short, with 8 bases between. This CDR3 has 12 residues. In germline, CDR1 is MNHNY, CDR2 SVGAGI (reference sequence). The CDR3 is CASSFQGNEQFF. The CDR3 region has the DNA TGTGCCAGCAGTTTTCAGGGTAATGAGCAGTTCTTC.